This section outlines one T cell receptor beta chain sequence together with its context. As yet, its antigen is unknown. The CDR3 extends over 14 amino acids. Per germline, CDR1 MGHDK and CDR2 SYGVNS. TCRdb reprocessed the 5' RACE reads and reports one entry per CDR3 protein, with no DNA. The sample is made up of some 150,000 distinct CDR3 sequences, and the top ten hold around 37% of it. This specimen belongs to a study of T cells expressing NK-cell markers. Study-level background: CD3+CD56+NKG2C+, CD3+CD56+NKG2C- and CD3+CD56-NKG2C+ T cells, once sorted, supplied the TCR beta repertoires. With respect to HCMV, seven of the eight sequenced donors were seropositive, and one was seronegative. Whole-study findings and limits: In several donors, dominant clonotypes made up about 28.3-60.1% of CD3+CD56-NKG2C+ cells.

The origin of this receptor is a woman between 50 and 59 years old in good health. The V and J genes are TRBV25-1 and TRBJ2-7; TCRdb picks TRBD1, but there is no DNA to check that call. The sequencing sample was made of blood T cells: a sorted CD56 or NKG2C T cell subset, CD4+ or CD8+ T cells, or bulk PBMC T cells (not recorded which). This CDR3 is CASSEAGTGSEQYF.